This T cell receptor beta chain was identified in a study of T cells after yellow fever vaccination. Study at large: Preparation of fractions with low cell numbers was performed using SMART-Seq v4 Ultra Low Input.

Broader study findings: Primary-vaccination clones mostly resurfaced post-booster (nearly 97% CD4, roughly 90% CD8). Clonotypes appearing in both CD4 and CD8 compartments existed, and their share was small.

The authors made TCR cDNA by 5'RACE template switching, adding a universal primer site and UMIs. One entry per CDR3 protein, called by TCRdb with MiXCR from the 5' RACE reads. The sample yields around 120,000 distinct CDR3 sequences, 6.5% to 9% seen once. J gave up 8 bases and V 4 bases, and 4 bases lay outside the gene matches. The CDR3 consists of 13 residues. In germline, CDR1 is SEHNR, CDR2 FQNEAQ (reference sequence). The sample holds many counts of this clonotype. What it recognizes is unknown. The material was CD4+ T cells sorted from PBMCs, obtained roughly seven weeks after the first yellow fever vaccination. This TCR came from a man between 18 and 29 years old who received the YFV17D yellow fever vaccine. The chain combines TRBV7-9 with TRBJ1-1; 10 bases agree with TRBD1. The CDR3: CASSSDRGTEAFF. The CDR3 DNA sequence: TGTGCCAGCAGCTCGGACAGGGGGACCGAAGCTTTCTTT.